This T cell receptor beta chain is drawn from a study of T cell responses to AZD1222 COVID-19 vaccine. General study findings and limits: Nearly half of spike-specific TCRs reportedly target unmutated variant regions. Repertoires were collected only later (after the peak T cell response had occurred). Possibly, clonal diversity was underestimated; donors were largely white British and included more females.

Clones were read by immunoSEQ multiplex PCR, and TCRdb kept only the in-frame ones, dropping some. The sample holds some 89,000 clones, over 85% seen once. As concerns this clone: No antigen is known for it.

The CDR3 length is 16 residues. Germline assignment: CDR1 MNHEY and CDR2 SVGAGI. V was trimmed by 4 bases and J by 3 bases, leaving 16 bases between them. This specimen consisted of peripheral blood, obtained on day 0 of AZD1222 vaccination. The V and J genes are TRBV6-5 and TRBJ1-5; no clear D. The source is an adult in good health. The CDR3 protein is CASSFRPGPPNQPQHF. The CDR3 DNA reads TGTGCCAGCAGTTTCCGCCCAGGCCCCCCCAATCAGCCCCAGCATTTT.